Below, 29 T cell receptor beta chains from the same sample are listed, as sequenced in a study of low-dose radiotherapy and immunotherapy resistance in tumors. First-strand cDNA relied on TRAV- and TRBV-specific primers spanning alpha and beta chains. TCRs were amplified for approximately 22 PCR cycles with a constant-region primer and V-primer adapter. TCRdb re-analysed the reads in MiXCR, keeping a single row per CDR3 protein. This sample has about 12,000 distinct CDR3 sequences; 65% to 85% occur once, and the top ten carry roughly 3.2%. These receptors were collected from a human donor with advanced metastatic prostate, ovarian, gallbladder or colorectal cancer (not recorded which). This table probably holds off-target reads from a library built for another chain.

The chain carries TRBV9 and TRBJ2-3, with TRBD2 matching over 12 bases. V lost 3 bases to trimming and J lost 8 bases; unmatched junction nucleotides: 19. Germline V lookup: CDR1 SGDLS, CDR2 YYNGEE. The CDR3 has 19 amino acids. CDR3 amino acids: CASSASTGTSGSYSSTQYF. In DNA form, the CDR3 reads TGTGCCAGCAGCGCTTCCACCGGGACTAGCGGGTCCTATTCCAGTACGCAGTATTTT.

The chain recombines TRBV4-3 with TRBJ2-5; 7 bases are shared with TRBD1. The CDR3 has 16 amino acids. Trimming took 0 bases from V and 7 from J; bases not matched to a gene: 11. CDR1 is LGHNA, CDR2 YSLEER, per germline. DNA for the CDR3: TGCGCCAGCAGCCAAGATCTAACAGGGGAAAGGGGGACCCAGTACTTC. This encodes CASSQDLTGERGTQYF.

The chain recombines TRBV20-1 with TRBJ2-5; 11 nucleotides agree with TRBD2. The CDR3 is made up of 15 amino acids. CDR1 DFQATT and CDR2 SNEGSKA come from the germline V gene (reference sequence). J gave up 7 bases and V 5 bases, and 12 bases lay outside the gene matches. The CDR3 DNA is TGCAGTGCTCCTGGGACTAGCGGATTCCTAGGGACCCAGTACTTC. Its protein product is CSAPGTSGFLGTQYF.

The chain is built from TRBV20-1 and TRBJ2-5; no firm D call. Germline V gene sequence: CDR1 DFQATT, CDR2 SNEGSKA (reference sequence). The CDR3 is 15 residues long. The germline V and J ends were trimmed by 2 bases and 5 bases, with 18 bases remaining between them. The CDR3 sequence: CSARSHGSGRETQYF. Written as DNA, the CDR3 is TGCAGTGCTAGAAGCCACGGGTCTGGCCGGGAGACCCAGTACTTC.

This chain joins TRBV7-6 and TRBJ2-7; no definite D call. CDR1 is SGHVS, CDR2 FNYEAQ, per germline. There are 12 residues in the CDR3. V was trimmed by 5 bases and J by 2 bases, leaving 7 bases between them. Written as DNA, the CDR3 is TGTGCCAGCAGCCCTTCCGCCTACGAGCAGTACTTC. Amino acids: CASSPSAYEQYF.

The count of this clonotype is one. The CDR3 nucleotides are TGTGCCAGCAGCACCGGACAGGGGGGATACTATGGCTACACCTTC. This sequence encodes CASSTGQGGYYGYTF. V gene TRBV9 combines with J gene TRBJ1-2; 10 nucleotides agree with TRBD1. CDR3 length: 15 residues. Looked up from germline, CDR1 is SGDLS and CDR2 is YYNGEE. V lost 4 bases, J lost 3 bases, and 6 bases stayed unmatched.

The chain employs TRBV28 and TRBJ1-6, with TRBD1 matching 9 bases. There are 17 residues in the CDR3. Germline CDR1 and CDR2: MDHEN and SYDVKM. V was clipped by 4 bases and J by 4 bases; unmatched bases: 8. In DNA form, the CDR3 reads TGTGCCAGCAGTTCGAGTACCGGACAGGGGTATAATTCACCCCTCCACTTT. It encodes CASSSSTGQGYNSPLHF.

This rearrangement joins TRBV30 to TRBJ2-2; D not certain. The V end was cut by 8 bases, the J end by 2 bases, with 12 bases between. The CDR3 is 13 amino acids. Per germline, CDR1 GTSNPN and CDR2 SVGIG (reference sequence). CDR3 amino acids: CAHRAQNTGELFF. CDR3 sequence (DNA): TGTGCCCACCGGGCCCAAAACACCGGGGAGCTGTTTTTT.

On this clonotype itself: One end of the junction is discordant with germline, which a read error may explain. This chain connects TRBV29-1 to TRBJ1-1, with a tentative D call TRBD1 (5 bases). This CDR3 is built from 14 residues. Germline CDR1 is SQVTM and CDR2 is ANQGSEA. Here the CDR3 reads CSVETPRPGAEAFF. The DNA of the CDR3 is TGCAGCGTTGAAACCCCGCGGCCTGGGGCTGAAGCTTTTTTT.

V gene TRBV11-2 combines with J gene TRBJ2-1, with TRBD1 as a possible D gene (6 bases). The CDR3 extends over 15 amino acids. With 7 bases removed from V and 0 bases from J, the gap between germline ends came to 13 bases. Per germline, CDR1 SGHAT and CDR2 FQNNGV. This CDR3 is CASTRDKGSYNEQFF. The CDR3 nucleotides read TGTGCCAGCACCCGGGACAAGGGCTCCTACAATGAGCAGTTCTTC.

In this sample, this clonotype turned up a few times. V is TRBV4-2 and J is TRBJ2-2; 9 bases map to TRBD1. The V and J ends lost 3 bases and 5 bases, in that order; junction bases with no gene match: 4. CDR1 is LGHNA, CDR2 YNFKEQ, per germline. CDR3 length: 15 residues. CDR3 region: CASSQGQGGTGELFF. CDR3 DNA sequence: TGTGCCAGCAGCCAGGGACAGGGCGGAACCGGGGAGCTGTTTTTT.

The chain employs TRBV29-1 and TRBJ2-5, with TRBD2 identical over 10 bases. Germline V lookup: CDR1 SQVTM, CDR2 ANQGSEA. CDR3 size: 19 residues. With 6 bases clipped from V and 4 bases from J, the junction kept 23 bases outside the gene matches. The CDR3 DNA reads TGCAGCGTGCGCCCTAGCGGGAGCCATTCCAGGGGCAATGGAGAGACCCAGTACTTC. Protein sequence: CSVRPSGSHSRGNGETQYF. Full variable domain (missing parts from reference TRBV29-1 and TRBJ2-5): SAVISQKPSRDICQRGTSLTIQCQVDSQVTMMFWYRQQPGQSLTLIATANQGSEATYESGFVIDKFPISRPNLTFSTLTVSNMSPEDSSIYLCSVRPSGSHSRGNGETQYFGPGTRLLVL.

The genes are TRBV28 and TRBJ2-7; D may match TRBD1 or TRBD2 (5 bases each). Germline-derived CDR1 and CDR2 are MDHEN and SYDVKM. V was pared by 6 bases and J by 2 bases, with 11 bases between. The CDR3 sequence is 13 residues long. Here the CDR3 reads CASRGTATYEQYF. In nucleotides, the CDR3 is TGTGCCAGCAGGGGGACGGCTACCTACGAGCAGTACTTC.

This sequence joins TRBV6-2 or TRBV6-3 and TRBJ2-5; D unresolved. The CDR3 spans 11 residues. With 2 bases removed from V and 6 bases from J, the gap between germline ends came to 4 bases. Germline CDR1 MNHEY, CDR2 SVGEGT. The CDR3 region has the DNA TGTGCCAGCAGTTACGGGCAGACCCAGTACTTC. This translates into CASSYGQTQYF.

The chain joins TRBV5-6 to TRBJ1-2, with TRBD1 as a possible D gene (5 bases). CDR3 length: 14 amino acids. Germline values: CDR1 SGHDT, CDR2 YYEEEE. V lost 4 bases to trimming and J lost 4 bases, with 14 bases between them. DNA of the CDR3: TGTGCCAGCAGCCCTCCCTCCGGGACCTATGGCTACACCTTC. Its translation is CASSPPSGTYGYTF.

This clonotype occurred a few times. This chain joins TRBV9 and TRBJ2-7; D is ambiguous. This CDR3 comprises 11 residues. Germline loops: CDR1 SGDLS, CDR2 YYNGEE. V lost 5 bases, J lost 3 bases, and 6 bases lay in between. The CDR3 DNA reads TGTGCCAGCAGGGTGAGCTACGAGCAGTACTTC. Its translation is CASRVSYEQYF.

The chain combines TRBV30 with TRBJ2-7; unclear D gene. The CDR3 sequence is 12 residues long. Germline V gene lookup returns CDR1 GTSNPN and CDR2 SVGIG (reference sequence). Trimming took 3 bases from V and 4 from J, leaving 10 bases between them. CDR3 sequence reads: CAWSDLGYEQYF. CDR3 bases: TGTGCCTGGAGCGACCTAGGGTACGAGCAGTACTTC.

This chain joins TRBV29-1 and TRBJ2-2; no definite D call. Per germline, CDR1 SQVTM and CDR2 ANQGSEA. V shed 4 bases and J shed 1 base, with 10 bases lying between them. The CDR3 spans 14 residues. This CDR3 is CSVVGSRNTGELFF. As DNA, the CDR3 is TGCAGCGTTGTGGGTAGCAGGAACACCGGGGAGCTGTTTTTT.

This chain uses TRBV28 with TRBJ2-7; D perhaps matches TRBD2 (6 bases). CDR3 length: 16 amino acids. V lost 0 bases, J lost 4 bases, and 16 bases lay in between. Germline V CDR1 and CDR2: MDHEN, SYDVKM. CDR3 region: CASSLWGGTSIYEQYF. In DNA form, the CDR3 reads TGTGCCAGCAGTTTATGGGGGGGTACTTCTATTTACGAGCAGTACTTC.

The genes are TRBV2 and TRBJ1-1; D unclear. Trimming pared 7 bases from V and 1 base from J, leaving 10 bases between. The V gene's germline CDR1 is SNHLY and CDR2 FYNNEI. The CDR3 runs 13 residues. The CDR3 sequence is CASKDKRNTEAFF. CDR3 sequence (DNA): TGTGCCAGCAAAGACAAGCGGAACACTGAAGCTTTCTTT.

CDR3 coding DNA: TGCAGTGCTAGGCCGGTGAGCGGCTCCTACGAGCAGTACTTC. It yields the protein CSARPVSGSYEQYF. V is TRBV20-1 and J is TRBJ2-7, with D possibly being TRBD2 (5 bases). The V and J ends lost 3 bases and 0 bases respectively, with 12 bases between them. Germline CDR1 is DFQATT and CDR2 is SNEGSKA (reference sequence). CDR3 size: 14 residues.

The rearrangement links TRBV28 to TRBJ2-7; TRBD2 might be the D (5 bases). From germline, CDR1 is MDHEN and CDR2 SYDVKM. The CDR3 sequence is 13 residues long. V was shortened by 3 bases and J by 3 bases, with 9 bases between the two germline ends. The CDR3 region has the DNA TGTGCCAGCAGTTTCGGAGGTATCTACGAGCAGTACTTC. The encoded protein is CASSFGGIYEQYF.

This clonotype occurred a few times. The J gene is TRBJ2-6, the V gene TRBV6-5; D possibly corresponds to TRBD1 (5 bases). The CDR3 runs to 15 residues. The germline V and J ends were trimmed by 4 bases and 4 bases, with 11 bases remaining between them. The V gene's germline CDR1 is MNHEY and CDR2 SVGAGI. CDR3 coding DNA: TGTGCCAGCAGTTCAACGACAGTGGGGGCCAACGTCCTGACTTTC. It is translated as CASSSTTVGANVLTF.

The V call is TRBV28, the J call TRBJ1-5; possibly TRBD1 for D (6 bases). The CDR3 spans 13 residues. The V and J ends lost 3 bases and 5 bases respectively, with 8 bases between them. Looked up from germline, CDR1 is MDHEN and CDR2 is SYDVKM. The CDR3 DNA reads as TGTGCCAGCAGTTTCAGGGGTCATCAGCCCCAGCATTTT. Encoded protein: CASSFRGHQPQHF.

V usage is TRBV11-2 and J usage is TRBJ2-1; the match to TRBD1 covers 7 bases. Losses at the gene ends were 5 bases for V and 10 bases for J; bases not matched to a gene: 2. Germline V gives CDR1 SGHAT, CDR2 FQNNGV. The CDR3 consists of 11 residues. CDR3 loop: CASSPDREQFF. The CDR3 DNA reads as TGTGCCAGCAGCCCGGACAGGGAGCAGTTCTTC.

The J gene is TRBJ2-3, the V gene TRBV5-1; TRBD2 agrees at 9 bases. The CDR3 is made up of 17 amino acids. Germline loops: CDR1 SGHRS, CDR2 YFSETQ. Trimming cost V 6 bases and J 0 bases; bases outside gene matches: 11. The DNA of the CDR3 is TGCGCCAGCACCCCCAGTCTAGCGGGATCTAGCACAGATACGCAGTATTTT. It codes for CASTPSLAGSSTDTQYF.

The V gene is TRBV28, the J gene TRBJ1-5; TRBD1 agrees at 10 bases. Trimming at V came to 2 bases and at J to 7 bases, leaving 5 bases not matched to a gene. The CDR3 has 15 residues. Germline lookup yields CDR1 MDHEN and CDR2 SYDVKM. DNA for the CDR3: TGTGCCAGCAGTTTACCGGGACAGGGGTACCAGCCCCAGCATTTT. Translation gives CASSLPGQGYQPQHF.

The chain combines TRBV6-6 with TRBJ2-2; TRBD1 is a possible D gene (6 bases). Germline CDR1 is MNHNY and CDR2 is SVGAGI (reference sequence). V gave up 6 bases and J gave up 2 bases, with 10 bases separating them. This CDR3 has 14 residues. This chain's CDR3 is CASSVDRNTGELFF. CDR3 nucleotides: TGTGCCAGCAGCGTGGACAGAAACACCGGGGAGCTGTTTTTT.

The V call is TRBV7-3, the J call TRBJ2-1; TRBD1 might be the D (5 bases). The CDR3 runs 14 residues. V was pared by 2 bases and J by 9 bases, with 14 bases between. The germline gives CDR1 SGHTA, CDR2 FQGTGA. The CDR3 DNA reads as TGTGCCAGCAGCTTACTAGGGGTGGGCCGTGAGCAGTTCTTC. The encoded protein is CASSLLGVGREQFF. Filled out from reference TRBV7-3 and TRBJ2-1, the complete variable domain reads GAGVSQTPSNKVTEKGKYVELRCDPISGHTALYWYRQSLGQGPEFLIYFQGTGAADDSGLPNDRFFAVRPEGSVSTLKIQRTERGDSAVYLCASSLLGVGREQFFGPGTRLTVL.